The clone carrying this T cell receptor beta chain was recorded once. This entry is derived from a study of blood T cell repertoires in COVID-19. Whole-study context: There were acute and convalescent COVID-19 samples, and they came from the United States, Italy and Spain. In each case, the material was cDNA or gDNA derived from T cells, B-cell-depleted T cells, or PBMCs.

Per the original data handling: Amplification of reference gene primers was used by the study to estimate nucleated cell counts. TCRdb's copy holds only in-frame clones and misses some; the assay was immunoSEQ multiplex PCR. V and J calls plus clone size are reproduced from that table; the DNA served to infer D and trimming. Found here are 200,000 to 250,000 clones, roughly 79% of them singletons; the top ten hold around 1.9%. This CDR3 is 16 amino acids long. V shed 6 bases and J shed 0 bases, with 15 bases lying between them. CDR1 is WNHNN, CDR2 SYGVQD, per germline (reference sequence). The chain links TRBV10-1 to TRBJ1-5; possibly TRBD1 for D (5 bases). This receptor was taken from an elderly woman with acute or convalescent COVID-19. The sequencing input was peripheral blood. CDR3 coding DNA: TGCGCCAGCAGCCCTCGGGGGAGTGATAGCAATCAGCCCCAGCATTTT. Translation gives CASSPRGSDSNQPQHF.